This T cell receptor (beta chain) emerged from a study of cytomegalovirus exposure and HLA in healthy donors. These donors counted as nominally healthy when sampled, but unrecorded immune exposures were likely. PCR amplification relied on 60 Vbeta primers (plus 13 Jbeta primers). TCRdb keeps only in-frame clones here, not all; method: immunoSEQ multiplex PCR. Of some 150,000 clones detected, over 70% appear once; the ten largest clones hold about 4.3%. About this clone itself: Its matching antigen is unknown.

Points from the study as a whole: Presence/absence analyses took donor sequencing depth as roughly uniform.

The source of this sequence is a man aged 25-45 years in good health and CMV-seronegative. The sequenced sample was PBMCs.

The CDR3 coding sequence is TGTGCCAGCAGTCAAGGTACAGGGGGCTCAAACGAGCAGTACTTC. This encodes CASSQGTGGSNEQYF. V gene TRBV28 combines with J gene TRBJ2-7; 9 nucleotides line up with TRBD1. This CDR3 region has 15 residues. With V trimmed by 5 bases and J by 5 bases, 10 bases remained unmatched. Germline loops: CDR1 MDHEN, CDR2 SYDVKM.